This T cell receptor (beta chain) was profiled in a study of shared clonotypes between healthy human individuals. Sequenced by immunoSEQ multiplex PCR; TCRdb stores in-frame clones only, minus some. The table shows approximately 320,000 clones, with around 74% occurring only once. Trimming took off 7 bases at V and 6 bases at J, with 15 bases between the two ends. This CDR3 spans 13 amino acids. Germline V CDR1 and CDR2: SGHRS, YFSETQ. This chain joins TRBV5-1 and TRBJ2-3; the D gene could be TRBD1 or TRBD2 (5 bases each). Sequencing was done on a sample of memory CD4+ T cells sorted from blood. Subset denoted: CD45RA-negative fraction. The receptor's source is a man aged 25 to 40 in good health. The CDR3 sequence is CASVGAGMDTQYF. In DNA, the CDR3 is TGCGCCAGCGTTGGGGCGGGTATGGATACGCAGTATTTT.